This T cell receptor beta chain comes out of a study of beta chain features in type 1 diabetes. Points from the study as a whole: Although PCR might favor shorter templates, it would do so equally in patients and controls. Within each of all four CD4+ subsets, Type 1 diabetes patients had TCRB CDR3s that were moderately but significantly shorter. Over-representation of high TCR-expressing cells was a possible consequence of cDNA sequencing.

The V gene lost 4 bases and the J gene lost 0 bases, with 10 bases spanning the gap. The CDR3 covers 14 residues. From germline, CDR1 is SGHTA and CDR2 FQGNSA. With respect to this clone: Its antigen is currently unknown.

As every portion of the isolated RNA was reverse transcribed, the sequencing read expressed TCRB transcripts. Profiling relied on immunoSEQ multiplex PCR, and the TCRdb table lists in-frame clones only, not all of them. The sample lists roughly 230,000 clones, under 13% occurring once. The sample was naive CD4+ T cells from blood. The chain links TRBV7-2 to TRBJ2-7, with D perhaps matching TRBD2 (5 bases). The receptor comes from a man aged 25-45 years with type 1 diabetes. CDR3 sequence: CASSSRDFSYEQYF. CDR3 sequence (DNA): TGTGCCAGCAGCTCCCGGGATTTCTCCTACGAGCAGTACTTC.